This T cell receptor (beta chain) was sequenced during a study of shared clonotypes between healthy human individuals. General observations from the study: Naive CD4 clonotypes were shared across a handful of donors at about 5.2%. Deeper or shallower sequencing was expected to change how clonotypes are shared among donors. Investigators collected only blood, and repertoires in tissues likely differ.

Trimming removed 3 bases from V and 0 bases from J, with 8 bases in between. The CDR3 sequence is 14 residues long. CDR1 and CDR2 from the germline V gene are KGHSH and LQKENI. Concerning this clone: As yet, its antigen is unknown.

Some clones are missing from TCRdb's copy, which holds only in-frame ones; the method was immunoSEQ multiplex PCR. This table has roughly 200,000 clones, 60% to 75% appearing once. The chain carries TRBV18 and TRBJ1-2; TRBD1 might be the D (5 bases). Sequenced: memory CD4+ T cells sorted from blood. Stated subset: CD45RA-negative fraction. This clonotype was obtained from a man under 40 in good health. CDR3 sequence reads: CASSPPTANYGYTF. In DNA form, the CDR3 reads TGTGCCAGCTCACCCCCGACAGCTAACTATGGCTACACCTTC.